The table lists the clone carrying this T cell receptor beta chain with a few counts. The method was immunoSEQ multiplex PCR; TCRdb's version includes in-frame clones alone and lacks a portion of them. In the table there are fewer than 300,000 clones, 76% of which are singletons. Germline assignment: CDR1 SNHLY and CDR2 FYNNEI. The V segment lost 7 bases and the J segment 2 bases; nucleotides outside the gene matches: 5. This CDR3 has 14 residues. The data stem from a study of cytotoxic CD8 clonotypes in ibrutinib-treated CLL. The clonotype originates from a human donor with chronic lymphocytic leukemia. The source material was PBMCs, sampled at disease progression, from a patient treated with ibrutinib. V gene TRBV2 combines with J gene TRBJ1-3, with 7 bases aligning to TRBD1. The DNA for the CDR3 is TGTGCCAGCACCCCTACAGGGGCTGGAAACACCATATATTTT. It translates to CASTPTGAGNTIYF.